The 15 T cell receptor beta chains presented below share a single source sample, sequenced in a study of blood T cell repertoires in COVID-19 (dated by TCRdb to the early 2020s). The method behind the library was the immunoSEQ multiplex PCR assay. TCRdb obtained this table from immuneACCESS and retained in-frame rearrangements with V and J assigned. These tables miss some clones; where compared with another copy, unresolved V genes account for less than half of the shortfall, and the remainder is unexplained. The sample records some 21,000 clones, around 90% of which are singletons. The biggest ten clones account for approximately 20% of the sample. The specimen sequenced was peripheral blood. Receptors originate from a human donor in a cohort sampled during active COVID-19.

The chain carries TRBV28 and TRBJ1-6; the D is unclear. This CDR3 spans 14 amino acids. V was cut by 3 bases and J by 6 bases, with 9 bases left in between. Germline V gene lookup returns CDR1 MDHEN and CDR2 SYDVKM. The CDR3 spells CASSLGGINSPLHF. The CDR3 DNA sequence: TGTGCCAGCAGTTTGGGCGGGATTAATTCACCCCTCCACTTT.

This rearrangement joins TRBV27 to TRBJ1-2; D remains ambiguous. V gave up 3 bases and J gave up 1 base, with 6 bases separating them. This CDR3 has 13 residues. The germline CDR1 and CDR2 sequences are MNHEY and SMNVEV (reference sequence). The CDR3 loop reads CASSFRGNYGYTF. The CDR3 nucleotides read TGTGCCAGCAGTTTCAGAGGTAACTATGGCTACACCTTC.

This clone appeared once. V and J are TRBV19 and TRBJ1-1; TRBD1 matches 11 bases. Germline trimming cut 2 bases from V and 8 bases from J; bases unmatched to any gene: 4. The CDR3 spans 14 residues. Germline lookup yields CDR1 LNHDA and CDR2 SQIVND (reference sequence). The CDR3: CASSIRDRGNEAFF. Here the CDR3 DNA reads TGTGCCAGTAGTATAAGGGACAGGGGGAACGAAGCTTTCTTT.

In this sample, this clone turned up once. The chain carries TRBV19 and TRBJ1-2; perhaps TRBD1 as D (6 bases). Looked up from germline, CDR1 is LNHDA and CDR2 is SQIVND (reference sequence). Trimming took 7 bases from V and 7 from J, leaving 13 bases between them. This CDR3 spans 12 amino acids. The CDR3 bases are TGTGCCAGTACCTCAGGGACATTTGGCTACACCTTC. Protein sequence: CASTSGTFGYTF. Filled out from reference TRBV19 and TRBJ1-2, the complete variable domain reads DGGITQSPKYLFRKEGQNVTLSCEQNLNHDAMYWYRQDPGQGLRLIYYSQIVNDFQKGDIAEGYSVSREKKESFPLTVTSAQKNPTAFYLCASTSGTFGYTFGSGTRLTVV.

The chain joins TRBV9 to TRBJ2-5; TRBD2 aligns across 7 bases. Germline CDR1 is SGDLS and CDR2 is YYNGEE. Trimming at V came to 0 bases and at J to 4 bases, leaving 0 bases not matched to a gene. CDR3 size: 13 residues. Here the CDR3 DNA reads TGTGCCAGCAGCGTAGCGGGGGGAGAGACCCAGTACTTC. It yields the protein CASSVAGGETQYF.

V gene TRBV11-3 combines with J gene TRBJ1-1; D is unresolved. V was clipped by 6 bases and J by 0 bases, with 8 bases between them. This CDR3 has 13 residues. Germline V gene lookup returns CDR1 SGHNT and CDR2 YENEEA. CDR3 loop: CASSLTVNTEAFF. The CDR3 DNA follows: TGTGCCAGCAGTTTAACAGTGAACACTGAAGCTTTCTTT.

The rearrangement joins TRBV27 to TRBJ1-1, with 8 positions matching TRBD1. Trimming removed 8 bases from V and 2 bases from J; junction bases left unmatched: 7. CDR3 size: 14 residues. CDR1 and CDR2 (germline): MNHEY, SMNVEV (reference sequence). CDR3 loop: CASGRGQANTEAFF. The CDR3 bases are TGTGCCAGCGGCCGGGGACAGGCTAACACTGAAGCTTTCTTT.

The CDR3 loop reads CASSYSEGDTQYF. CDR3 bases: TGTGCCAGCAGTTACTCAGAGGGAGATACGCAGTATTTT. V is TRBV6-5 and J is TRBJ2-3, with D maybe TRBD2 (5 bases). Germline V gives CDR1 MNHEY, CDR2 SVGAGI. Between the trimmed V and J ends, which lost 0 bases and 5 bases, there was a span of 6 bases. The CDR3 length is 13 residues.

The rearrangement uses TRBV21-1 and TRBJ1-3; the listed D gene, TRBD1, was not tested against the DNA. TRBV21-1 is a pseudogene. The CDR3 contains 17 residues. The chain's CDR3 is CASRKPSQGPVVNTIYF. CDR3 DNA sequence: TGTGCCAGCAGAAAACCCTCCCAGGGGCCCGTGGTAAACACCATATATTTT.

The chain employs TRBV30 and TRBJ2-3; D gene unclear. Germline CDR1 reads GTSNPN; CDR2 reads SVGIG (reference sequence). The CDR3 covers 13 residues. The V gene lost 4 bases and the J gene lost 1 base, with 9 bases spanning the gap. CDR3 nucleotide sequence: TGTGCCTGGACCGGCGGTCGCACAGATACGCAGTATTTT. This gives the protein CAWTGGRTDTQYF.

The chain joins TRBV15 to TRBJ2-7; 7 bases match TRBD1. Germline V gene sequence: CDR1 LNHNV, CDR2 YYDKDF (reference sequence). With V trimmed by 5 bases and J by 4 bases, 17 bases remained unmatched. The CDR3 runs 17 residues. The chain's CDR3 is CATSRTVLAGGRYEQYF. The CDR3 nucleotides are TGTGCCACCAGCCGGACCGTCCTGGCAGGGGGAAGGTACGAGCAGTACTTC. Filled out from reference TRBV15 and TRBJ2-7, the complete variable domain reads DAMVIQNPRYQVTQFGKPVTLSCSQTLNHNVMYWYQQKSSQAPKLLFHYYDKDFNNEADTPDNFQSRRPNTSFCFLDIRSPGLGDTAMYLCATSRTVLAGGRYEQYFGPGTRLTVT.

The CDR3 DNA reads as TGTGCCAGCAGCTTAATTTCCATCCCCTATGGCTACACCTTC. It specifies CASSLISIPYGYTF. The chain joins TRBV13 to TRBJ1-2; D is unresolved. V was clipped by 2 bases and J by 4 bases, with 11 bases between them. CDR1 and CDR2 from the germline V gene are PRHDT and FYEKMQ (reference sequence). The CDR3 is made up of 14 amino acids.

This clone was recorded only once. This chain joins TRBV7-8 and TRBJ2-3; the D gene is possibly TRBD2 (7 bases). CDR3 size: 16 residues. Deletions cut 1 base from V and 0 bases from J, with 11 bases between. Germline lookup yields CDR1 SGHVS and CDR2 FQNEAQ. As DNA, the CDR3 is TGTGCCAGCAGCTTAGTGGCGGGGGCTAGCACAGATACGCAGTATTTT. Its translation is CASSLVAGASTDTQYF.

CDR3 region: CASSVFTGETNEKLFF. Written as DNA, the CDR3 is TGTGCCAGCAGCGTGTTCACAGGGGAAACTAATGAAAAACTGTTTTTT. The V and J genes are TRBV9 and TRBJ1-4, with TRBD1 matching 7 bases. V shed 2 bases and J 1 base; nucleotides not matched to a gene: 5. Germline CDR1 reads SGDLS; CDR2 reads YYNGEE. This CDR3 has 16 residues.

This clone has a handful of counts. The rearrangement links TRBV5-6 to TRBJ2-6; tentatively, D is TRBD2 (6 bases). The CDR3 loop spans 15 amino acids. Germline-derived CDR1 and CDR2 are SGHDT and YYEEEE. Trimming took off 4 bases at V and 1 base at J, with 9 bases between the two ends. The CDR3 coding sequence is TGTGCCAGCAGCCCTCTAGCGTCTGGGGCCAACGTCCTGACTTTC. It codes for CASSPLASGANVLTF. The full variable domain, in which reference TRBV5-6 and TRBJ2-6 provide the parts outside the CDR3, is DAGVTQSPTHLIKTRGQQVTLRCSPKSGHDTVSWYQQALGQGPQFIFQYYEEEERQRGNFPDRFSGHQFPNYSSELNVNALLLGDSALYLCASSPLASGANVLTFGAGSRLTVL.